Presented here are 32 T cell receptor beta chains from one specimen sequenced in a study of T cells in Graves' hyperthyroidism and ophthalmopathy. Authors of the study amplified TCR beta CDR3 regions from RNA transcripts. The TCR CDR3 was amplified in a first-round RT-PCR using the HTBI primer set. TCRdb processed the multiplex PCR reads anew with MiXCR; each CDR3 protein has one entry. The sample lists more than 300,000 distinct CDR3 sequences, roughly 15% occurring once. Sequencing input: blood. All receptors derive from a young woman with Graves' hyperthyroidism that later progressed to Graves' ophthalmopathy.

V usage is TRBV6-1 and J usage is TRBJ1-2; no clear D gene. Trimming shortened V by 8 bases and J by 2 bases, and 15 bases separated the two germline ends. CDR3 length: 14 amino acids. Germline V gene lookup returns CDR1 MNHNS and CDR2 SASEGT. The CDR3 region is CASGRAARNYGYTF. The CDR3, as DNA: TGTGCCAGCGGTAGGGCAGCCAGAAACTATGGCTACACCTTC.

DNA for the CDR3: TGTGCCAGCGGGGAGTGGAGCACTGAAGCTTTCTTT. It encodes CASGEWSTEAFF. The V gene is TRBV2, the J gene TRBJ1-1, with D uncertain. The CDR3 has 12 residues. Trimming cost V 8 bases and J 4 bases, with 11 bases left between them. Germline loops: CDR1 SNHLY, CDR2 FYNNEI.

This clonotype occurred many times. The CDR3 DNA reads TGTGCCAGCAGAGAGCAAAGTCGAAGGAGCAATGAGCAGTTCTTC. The encoded protein is CASREQSRRSNEQFF. The chain carries TRBV2 and TRBJ2-1; no reliable D call. The V gene lost 6 bases and the J gene lost 6 bases, with 18 bases spanning the gap. The germline CDR1 and CDR2 sequences are SNHLY and FYNNEI. CDR3 size: 15 residues.

This clonotype was seen at least ten times. The chain uses TRBV10-3 and TRBJ2-7; 7 bases map to TRBD2. CDR1 and CDR2 (germline): ENHRY, SYGVKD. V was pared by 3 bases and J by 0 bases, with 5 bases of the junction left unmatched. CDR3 length: 15 amino acids. The CDR3 DNA is TGTGCCATCAGTGATGCGGGGGTAGACTCCTACGAGCAGTACTTC. Translating it yields CAISDAGVDSYEQYF.

The chain uses TRBV3-1 and TRBJ1-1, with D possibly matching TRBD1 (5 bases). Germline lookup yields CDR1 LGHDT and CDR2 YNNKEL (reference sequence). The CDR3 has 16 amino acids. V was pared by 2 bases and J by 1 base, with 14 bases between. The DNA of the CDR3 is TGTGCCAGCAGCCAACCACCCTCGGGGGGGAACACTGAAGCTTTCTTT. Translated, it gives CASSQPPSGGNTEAFF.

This clonotype was counted at least ten times. Written as DNA, the CDR3 is TGTGCCAGCAGTGATTGGGGGACACGTCAAGAGACCCAGTACTTC. Translating it yields CASSDWGTRQETQYF. The chain is built from TRBV2 and TRBJ2-5, with D possibly matching TRBD1 (6 bases). Trimming stripped 3 bases from V and 2 bases from J, with 13 bases between. Germline CDR1 SNHLY, CDR2 FYNNEI. This CDR3 comprises 15 residues.

Remarks on this clonotype: Just one base apart from a much larger clone, this may be a read error. V usage is TRBV10-3 and J usage is TRBJ1-5; D is ambiguous. Germline values: CDR1 ENHRY, CDR2 SYGVKD. The length of the CDR3 is 15 residues. V gave up 3 bases and J gave up 6 bases, with 15 bases separating them. The CDR3 sequence is CAISEWVGLSQPQHF. The CDR3 coding sequence is TGTGCCATCAGTGAATGGGTGGGTTTGAGTCAGCCCCAGCATTTT.

This clonotype was counted a few times. The chain employs TRBV28 and TRBJ2-7; D uncertain. This CDR3 is 14 amino acids long. CDR1 and CDR2 from the germline V gene are MDHEN and SYDVKM. V was trimmed by 7 bases and J by 2 bases, leaving 15 bases between them. The DNA of the CDR3 is TGTGCCAGCACTCTTTGGGGAACCCCCTACGAGCAGTACTTC. Translation gives CASTLWGTPYEQYF.

This clonotype was detected ten times or more. This chain connects TRBV10-3 to TRBJ2-7; D possibly corresponds to TRBD1 (6 bases). V lost 6 bases to trimming and J lost 1 base, with 7 bases between them. CDR3 size: 12 residues. Germline CDR1 and CDR2: ENHRY and SYGVKD. In DNA form, the CDR3 reads TGTGCCATCAGGGACAGTTCCTACGAGCAGTACTTC. Amino acid sequence: CAIRDSSYEQYF.

Many counts were recorded for this clonotype. The V gene is TRBV28, the J gene TRBJ1-2; D not resolved. The CDR3 consists of 14 residues. V was shortened by 6 bases and J by 7 bases, with 18 bases between the two germline ends. CDR1 is MDHEN, CDR2 SYDVKM, per germline. CDR3 loop: CASSPRPRAAGYTF. CDR3 sequence (DNA): TGTGCCAGCAGCCCACGGCCAAGGGCGGCTGGCTACACCTTC.

This clonotype was counted at least ten times. The chain recombines TRBV28 with TRBJ1-1, with 8 positions matching TRBD1. This CDR3 region has 19 residues. After removal of 6 bases from V and 0 bases from J, the junction contained 18 bases not matched to a gene. CDR1 is MDHEN, CDR2 SYDVKM, per germline. The CDR3: CASSRGWQGAFGMNTEAFF. CDR3 bases: TGTGCCAGCAGCCGGGGTTGGCAGGGGGCTTTCGGCATGAACACTGAAGCTTTCTTT.

This clonotype was counted ten times or more. The V gene is TRBV11-2, the J gene TRBJ2-3; TRBD2 matches 12 bases. J was trimmed by 6 bases and V by 5 bases; bases with no gene match: 0. The CDR3 runs 13 residues. Per germline, CDR1 SGHAT and CDR2 FQNNGV. CDR3 sequence: CASSGTSGDTQYF. DNA of the CDR3: TGTGCCAGCAGCGGGACTAGCGGGGATACGCAGTATTTT.

The DNA of the CDR3 is TGCAGCGTTGTTGGGGCAGAGAACACCGGGGAGCTGTTTTTT. This gives the protein CSVVGAENTGELFF. The rearrangement joins TRBV29-1 to TRBJ2-2; a weak D match, TRBD1 (5 bases). The V end was cut by 4 bases, the J end by 1 base, with 10 bases between. Per the germline V gene, CDR1 is SQVTM and CDR2 is ANQGSEA. This CDR3 is built from 14 residues.

This clonotype has just a few counts. The chain joins TRBV12-3 or TRBV12-4 to TRBJ2-2; 13 bases fit TRBD2. Trimming at V came to 6 bases and at J to 3 bases, leaving 10 bases not matched to a gene. This CDR3 spans 18 amino acids. This chain's CDR3 is CASRSGTSGNYDTGELFF. In DNA, the CDR3 is TGTGCCAGCAGATCCGGGACTAGCGGGAATTATGACACCGGGGAGCTGTTTTTT.

In this sample, this clonotype turned up a few times. The chain recombines TRBV4-1 with TRBJ2-1; D call uncertain. The CDR3 has 17 amino acids. V lost 3 bases and J lost 0, with 15 bases in between. The germline V gene has CDR1 MGHRA and CDR2 YSYEKL. The CDR3 region has the DNA TGCGCCAGCAGCCAGTCGGTGAGTCCGGGCTCCTACAATGAGCAGTTCTTC. Encoded protein: CASSQSVSPGSYNEQFF.

The V and J genes are TRBV29-1 and TRBJ1-5, with D perhaps matching TRBD1 (6 bases). This CDR3 has 12 residues. The germline V gene encodes CDR1 SQVTM and CDR2 ANQGSEA. The V end lost 7 bases, the J end lost 4 bases, and 11 bases lay between the germline ends. CDR3: CSAGTQNQPQHF. The CDR3 DNA reads TGCAGCGCCGGGACACAGAATCAGCCCCAGCATTTT.

As for this clonotype: With a much larger clone just one base away, this may be a read error. The chain is built from TRBV5-1 and TRBJ2-1; 9 bases line up with TRBD1. CDR1 is SGHRS, CDR2 YFSETQ, per germline. The CDR3 is made up of 15 amino acids. Losses at the gene ends were 0 bases for V and 6 bases for J; bases not matched to a gene: 4. Here the CDR3 reads CASSLGDRVGNEQFF. CDR3 bases: TGCGCCAGCAGCTTGGGGGACAGGGTGGGCAATGAGCAGTTCTTC.

The V and J genes are TRBV29-1 and TRBJ1-1; D unclear. Germline V CDR1 and CDR2: SQVTM, ANQGSEA. The V gene lost 7 bases and the J gene lost 6 bases, with 18 bases spanning the gap. This CDR3 contains 13 residues. The CDR3 coding sequence is TGCAGCGCTTTTCCGGTGGCGGTAGCTGAAGCTTTCTTT. Residues: CSAFPVAVAEAFF.

This clonotype was seen repeatedly, ten times or more. The chain carries TRBV28 and TRBJ2-7; TRBD1 is a possible D gene (5 bases). CDR1 is MDHEN, CDR2 SYDVKM, per germline. The CDR3 has 12 residues. V lost 6 bases to trimming and J lost 3 bases, with 9 bases between them. For the CDR3, the DNA is TGTGCCAGCAGAACAGACAGCTACGAGCAGTACTTC. Translation: CASRTDSYEQYF. Full variable domain (rest looked up from reference TRBV28 and TRBJ2-7): DVKVTQSSRYLVKRTGEKVFLECVQDMDHENMFWYRQDPGLGLRLIYFSYDVKMKEKGDIPEGYSVSREKKERFSLILESASTNQTSMYLCASRTDSYEQYFGPGTRLTVT.

Ten or more counts support this clonotype. The chain is built from TRBV15 and TRBJ2-5; maybe TRBD2 (6 bases). Germline-derived CDR1 and CDR2 are LNHNV and YYDKDF (reference sequence). The V end lost 1 base, the J end lost 4 bases, and 13 bases lay between the germline ends. The CDR3 extends over 15 amino acids. DNA for the CDR3: TGTGCCACCAGCAGAGTACGAGGCGGGGTAGAGACCCAGTACTTC. Translation gives CATSRVRGGVETQYF.

This clonotype was recorded once. The chain carries TRBV5-1 and TRBJ2-5; 11 bases fit TRBD1. The J segment lost 1 base and the V segment lost 4 bases, leaving 6 bases of the junction unmatched. CDR1 SGHRS and CDR2 YFSETQ come from the germline V gene. This CDR3 is 16 amino acids long. This chain's CDR3 is CASSPGTGGFQETQYF. The CDR3 coding sequence is TGCGCCAGCAGCCCCGGGACAGGGGGTTTCCAAGAGACCCAGTACTTC.

The chain joins TRBV24-1 to TRBJ2-7, with 11 positions matching TRBD1. The junction had 3 bases not matched to a gene; V was cut back by 3 bases and J by 3 bases. The germline V gene encodes CDR1 KGHDR and CDR2 SFDVKD. This CDR3 is 15 amino acids long. This CDR3 is CATSDPGTGGYEQYF. For the CDR3, the DNA is TGTGCCACCAGTGATCCCGGGACAGGGGGCTACGAGCAGTACTTC.

This clonotype was seen many times. V usage is TRBV27 and J usage is TRBJ2-2; D not certain. V gave up 3 bases and J gave up 3 bases, with 11 bases separating them. The CDR3 runs to 15 residues. CDR1 and CDR2 (germline): MNHEY, SMNVEV (reference sequence). As DNA, the CDR3 is TGTGCCAGCAGTTTGGACGGTCGGTACACCGGGGAGCTGTTTTTT. Amino acids: CASSLDGRYTGELFF.

The sample holds many counts of this clonotype. The rearrangement uses TRBV5-1 and TRBJ2-1, with D unresolved. This CDR3 has 11 amino acids. Germline V gives CDR1 SGHRS, CDR2 YFSETQ. The V and J ends lost 0 bases and 9 bases respectively, with 4 bases between them. This chain's CDR3 is CASSLAGEQFF. Written as DNA, the CDR3 is TGCGCCAGCAGCTTGGCTGGTGAGCAGTTCTTC.

This clonotype was picked up many times. The CDR3 here is CASSPQLNTEAFF. The CDR3 DNA reads as TGCGCCAGCAGCCCTCAATTGAACACTGAAGCTTTCTTT. V and J are TRBV5-1 and TRBJ1-1; D ambiguous. The CDR3 is 13 residues long. Germline values: CDR1 SGHRS, CDR2 YFSETQ. V gave up 4 bases and J gave up 0 bases, with 7 bases separating them.

This clonotype was seen a few times. The V gene is TRBV5-1, the J gene TRBJ2-1; D is undetermined. The CDR3 loop spans 17 amino acids. Germline V gene sequence: CDR1 SGHRS, CDR2 YFSETQ. V was trimmed by 1 base and J by 0 bases, leaving 14 bases between them. The CDR3 region has the DNA TGCGCCAGCAGCTTGTGGCCGGATCAAAGCTCCTACAATGAGCAGTTCTTC. As protein: CASSLWPDQSSYNEQFF.

This clonotype turned up a few times. A read error is possible here, since a much larger clone lies one base away. This chain links TRBV29-1 with TRBJ2-5, with D perhaps TRBD1 (6 bases). The CDR3 consists of 13 residues. The germline V gene encodes CDR1 SQVTM and CDR2 ANQGSEA. The CDR3 spells CGVEVHREETQYF. The CDR3 DNA reads TGCGGCGTTGAGGTCCACAGGGAAGAGACCCAGTACTTC.

The chain links TRBV5-1 to TRBJ2-4, with 15 bases fitting TRBD2. From germline, CDR1 is SGHRS and CDR2 YFSETQ. J gave up 7 bases and V 0 bases, and 5 bases lay outside the gene matches. The CDR3 is 17 residues long. The chain's CDR3 is CASSLGTSGGAENIQYF. CDR3 DNA sequence: TGCGCCAGCAGCTTGGGGACTAGCGGGGGGGCCGAGAACATTCAGTACTTC.

This clonotype was found a few times. The chain combines TRBV7-9 with TRBJ1-2, with unresolved D. Germline CDR1 is SEHNR and CDR2 is FQNEAQ (reference sequence). V was trimmed by 11 bases and J by 3 bases, leaving 13 bases between them. The CDR3 has 12 residues. Written as DNA, the CDR3 is TGTGCCGAGGTTATATCATACTATGGCTACACCTTC. Amino acid sequence: CAEVISYYGYTF.

In this sample, this clonotype turned up a few times. The J gene is TRBJ2-1, the V gene TRBV12-3 or TRBV12-4, with 7 positions matching TRBD1. The length of the CDR3 is 15 residues. Trimming took 6 bases from V and 4 from J; bases not matched to a gene: 9. The DNA of the CDR3 is TGTGCCAGCAGCTCCCGGGACAGACTATACAATGAGCAGTTCTTC. Protein product: CASSSRDRLYNEQFF.

V usage is TRBV11-3 and J usage is TRBJ2-7, with TRBD1 matching over 11 bases. CDR3 length equals 14 residues. J gave up 4 bases and V 6 bases, and 5 bases lay outside the gene matches. From germline, CDR1 is SGHNT and CDR2 YENEEA. The CDR3 DNA sequence: TGTGCCAGCAGATCCGGGACAGGGGGTTACGAGCAGTACTTC. Its translation: CASRSGTGGYEQYF.

This clonotype was picked up many times. The chain links TRBV7-2 to TRBJ2-5; the D is unclear. V gave up 6 bases and J gave up 0 bases, with 14 bases separating them. The germline V gene has CDR1 SGHTA and CDR2 FQGNSA. This CDR3 contains 15 residues. This chain's CDR3 is CASSSGLRYQETQYF. The CDR3 DNA reads as TGTGCCAGCAGTTCCGGGCTCAGGTACCAAGAGACCCAGTACTTC.